The rows below give T cell receptor beta chains drawn from one sample of a study of tumor and adjacent non-tumor tissue in lung cancer. TCRdb ran MiXCR on the multiplex PCR reads and lists one entry per CDR3 protein. This sample has tens of thousands of distinct CDR3 sequences, with 70% to 90% found just once. Sample: distant non-tumor lung tissue. The receptors here all came from a man in his sixties with non-small cell lung cancer. Both conserved end residues are part of each CDR3. The order of the fields is CDR3 protein, CDR3 DNA, D gene, CDR3 length, clone size, J gene, V gene. D genes are given only for firm matches. Only part of the rows carry a size: once, few, many, or a class if the clone is expanded.

CDR3: CAGTSGGTTSADTQYF
DNA: TGTGCCGGCACCAGCGGAGGGACTACTTCCGCAGATACACAGTATTTT
D: TRBD2
length: 16
size: .
J: TRBJ2-3
V: TRBV12-3/TRBV12-4

CDR3: CVSSRIAGSGTDTQYF
DNA: TGTGTCAGCAGCCGTATAGCGGGATCAGGCACAGATACGCAGTATTTT
D: TRBD2
length: 16
size: .
J: TRBJ2-3
V: TRBV11-2

CDR3: CASTPGDSSYNSPLHF
DNA: TGTGCAAGCACACCTGGGGACAGCTCCTATAATTCACCCCTCCACTTT
D: TRBD1
length: 16
size: .
J: TRBJ1-6
V: TRBV6-1

CDR3: CSAKGANEKLLF
DNA: TGCAGTGCTAAGGGTGCAAATGAGAAACTGTTATTT
D: .
length: 12
size: .
J: TRBJ1-4
V: TRBV20-1

CDR3: CTTSSRGAVGYRAGELLF
DNA: TGTACCACCAGCTCCCGGGGAGCGGTAGGATACAGAGCCGGGGAGCTGTTATTT
D: .
length: 18
size: .
J: TRBJ2-2
V: TRBV11-3

CDR3: CASGEDRADIEVFF
DNA: TGTGCCAGCGGTGAAGACAGGGCCGACATTGAAGTTTTCTTT
D: TRBD1
length: 14
size: .
J: TRBJ1-1
V: TRBV6-1

CDR3: CANSLPYDTQYF
DNA: TGTGCCAACAGCTTACCGTACGATACGCAGTATTTT
D: .
length: 12
size: .
J: TRBJ2-3
V: TRBV11-1

CDR3: CVSSRGVDWRTDTQYF
DNA: TGTGTCAGCAGCCGGGGGGTGGACTGGAGAACAGATACGCAGTATTTT
D: TRBD2
length: 16
size: .
J: TRBJ2-3
V: TRBV11-2

CDR3: CASKRQGARELFF
DNA: TGTGCCAGCAAAAGGCAGGGTGCCCGGGAGCTGTTTTTT
D: .
length: 13
size: .
J: TRBJ2-2
V: TRBV6-5

CDR3: CSARGLNSYNEQFF
DNA: TGCAGTGCTAGAGGGCTCAATTCCTACAATGAGCAGTTCTTC
D: .
length: 14
size: many
J: TRBJ2-1
V: TRBV20-1

CDR3: CVSSELGPGAVDEQFF
DNA: TGTGTCAGCAGTGAACTTGGCCCTGGTGCAGTCGATGAGCAGTTCTTC
D: .
length: 16
size: .
J: TRBJ2-1
V: TRBV6-1

CDR3: CASSFESGVSSTDTQYF
DNA: TGTGCCAGCAGCTTCGAATCCGGGGTTTCTAGTACAGATACGCAGTATTTT
D: .
length: 17
size: .
J: TRBJ2-3
V: TRBV11-3

CDR3: CGARGSEALIGTQYF
DNA: TGCGGCGCCCGAGGCTCGGAGGCCTTAATTGGTACGCAGTATTTT
D: .
length: 15
size: few
J: TRBJ2-3
V: TRBV29-1

CDR3: CASSLARASFEANVLTF
DNA: TGTGCCAGCAGCCTAGCGAGAGCCAGCTTTGAGGCCAACGTCCTGACTTTC
D: .
length: 17
size: .
J: TRBJ2-6
V: TRBV6-5

CDR3: CASSLALGGGDTEYF
DNA: TGTGCCAGCAGCCTTGCTCTAGGGGGCGGGGATACGGAGTATTTT
D: .
length: 15
size: .
J: TRBJ2-3
V: TRBV11-3

CDR3: CASSSCRAVETQYF
DNA: TGTGCAAGCAGCTCCTGCAGGGCCGTGGAGACCCAGTACTTC
D: .
length: 14
size: .
J: TRBJ2-5
V: TRBV5-5

CDR3: CASNPLGTGSNQPQHF
DNA: TGTGCCAGCAATCCCCTCGGGACAGGGAGCAATCAACCCCAGCATTTT
D: TRBD1
length: 16
size: once
J: TRBJ1-5
V: TRBV12-3/TRBV12-4

CDR3: CASSVEVRLGDGNEQFF
DNA: TGTGCCAGCAGCGTAGAAGTTAGGTTAGGAGACGGAAATGAGCAGTTCTTC
D: .
length: 17
size: .
J: TRBJ2-1
V: TRBV9

CDR3: CASSYSREKALHF
DNA: TGTGCCAGCAGTTACTCCCGAGAGAAGGCACTCCACTTT
D: .
length: 13
size: .
J: TRBJ1-6
V: TRBV6-5

CDR3: CSVVMLIQLDNELFF
DNA: TGCAGCGTTGTCATGCTCATCCAGCTCGACAATGAGCTGTTCTTC
D: .
length: 15
size: .
J: TRBJ2-1
V: TRBV29-1

CDR3: CSLKGNREGPYNEQFF
DNA: TGCAGCCTGAAAGGGAACCGGGAGGGCCCCTACAATGAGCAGTTCTTC
D: TRBD2
length: 16
size: many
J: TRBJ2-1
V: TRBV29-1

CDR3: CASSNAAGGHNEQFF
DNA: TGTGCCAGTAGTAATGCTGCGGGAGGTCACAATGAGCAGTTCTTC
D: TRBD2
length: 15
size: .
J: TRBJ2-1
V: TRBV6-1

CDR3: CAWSGHGQGSQSQHF
DNA: TGTGCCTGGAGTGGTCACGGACAGGGGTCCCAGTCCCAGCATTTT
D: TRBD1
length: 15
size: .
J: TRBJ1-5
V: TRBV30

CDR3: CACTRNYNSPLHF
DNA: TGTGCCTGCACCCGGAATTATAATTCACCCCTCCACTTT
D: .
length: 13
size: .
J: TRBJ1-6
V: TRBV5-6

CDR3: CASSDRRLTGQGDEQFF
DNA: TGTGCCAGTAGTGACCGCCGACTAACGGGGCAAGGCGATGAGCAGTTCTTC
D: .
length: 17
size: .
J: TRBJ2-1
V: TRBV6-1

CDR3: CASGLAGARSGAKVLTF
DNA: TGTGCCAGCGGTTTAGCGGGGGCCCGCTCTGGGGCCAAAGTCCTGACTTTC
D: TRBD2
length: 17
size: .
J: TRBJ2-6
V: TRBV6-5

CDR3: CASSREAVSVANVPTF
DNA: TGCGCCAGCAGCCGAGAGGCGGTGTCCGTGGCCAACGTCCCGACTTTC
D: .
length: 16
size: .
J: TRBJ2-6
V: TRBV4-3

CDR3: CASKTGTVGFYEQNF
DNA: TGTGCCAGCAAGACCGGGACAGTTGGGTTCTACGAGCAGAACTTC
D: TRBD1
length: 15
size: .
J: TRBJ2-7
V: TRBV6-2/TRBV6-3

CDR3: CTSSESAGGLAGSYEQYF
DNA: TGTACCAGCAGTGAATCGGCGGGCGGACTAGCGGGTTCCTACGAGCAGTACTTC
D: TRBD2
length: 18
size: once
J: TRBJ2-7
V: TRBV6-1

CDR3: CSSSLVPKDRPSGANDLTF
DNA: TGTAGCAGCAGCTTAGTTCCAAAGGACAGGCCCTCTGGGGCCAACGACCTGACTTTC
D: TRBD1
length: 19
size: .
J: TRBJ2-6
V: TRBV11-2

CDR3: CASSVSMGVVGEQYF
DNA: TGTGCCAGCAGCGTGTCCATGGGAGTGGTAGGCGAGCAGTACTTC
D: .
length: 15
size: .
J: TRBJ2-7
V: TRBV5-4

CDR3: CISNRTSGTADEQYF
DNA: TGTATCAGCAACAGGACTAGCGGGACGGCAGACGAGCAGTACTTC
D: TRBD2
length: 15
size: .
J: TRBJ2-7
V: TRBV11-1

CDR3: CASSRQQGATYEQCF
DNA: TGTGCCAGCAGCCGTCAACAGGGGGCGACCTACGAGCAGTGTTTC
D: TRBD1
length: 15
size: .
J: TRBJ2-7
V: TRBV5-4

CDR3: CASSLDHGSAYEQYF
DNA: TGCGCCAGCAGCTTGGATCACGGGTCCGCCTACGAGCAGTACTTC
D: .
length: 15
size: .
J: TRBJ2-7
V: TRBV5-1

CDR3: CSVAAFVETPYF
DNA: TGTAGCGTCGCCGCCTTTGTTGAGACCCCGTACTTC
D: .
length: 12
size: .
J: TRBJ2-5
V: TRBV29-1

CDR3: CSANPLRVDNEQFF
DNA: TGCAGTGCTAACCCCCTGCGGGTAGACAATGAGCAGTTCTTC
D: .
length: 14
size: .
J: TRBJ2-1
V: TRBV20-1

CDR3: CASSFRGRGTGELFF
DNA: TGTGCCAGCAGTTTCAGGGGCCGTGGGACCGGGGAGCTGTTTTTT
D: .
length: 15
size: .
J: TRBJ2-2
V: TRBV6-1

CDR3: CASSLLFGSYNSPVHF
DNA: TGTGCCAGCAGCTTGCTGTTTGGCTCCTATAATTCACCCGTCCACTTT
D: .
length: 16
size: .
J: TRBJ1-6
V: TRBV5-6

CDR3: CASSPGASIRNEQFF
DNA: TGTGCCAGCAGCCCCGGGGCTAGTATAAGGAATGAGCAGTTCTTC
D: .
length: 15
size: .
J: TRBJ2-1
V: TRBV11-2

CDR3: CASTLEGSLRTEAFF
DNA: TGTGCCAGCACCCTCGAGGGGAGTTTACGCACTGAAGCTTTCTTT
D: .
length: 15
size: .
J: TRBJ1-1
V: TRBV7-9

CDR3: CASNYASGGPRDTQYF
DNA: TGTGCCAGCAACTACGCGAGTGGGGGGCCGCGAGATACGCAGTATTTT
D: .
length: 16
size: .
J: TRBJ2-3
V: TRBV6-5